This TCR beta chain was profiled in a study of blood T cell repertoires in COVID-19. Study context: Material from acute and convalescent COVID-19 was sourced from the United States, Italy and Spain. The cDNA or gDNA used as material had been derived from T cells, B-cell-depleted T cells, or PBMCs.

Trimming took 0 bases from V and 3 from J, leaving 11 bases between them. The CDR3 has 15 amino acids. Under the authors' procedure: Amplifying reference gene primers gave estimates of nucleated cell counts. Libraries were prepared by immunoSEQ multiplex PCR; TCRdb keeps only in-frame clonotypes and omits some of them. V and J calls and clone size are those listed in that table; D and trimming were worked out from the DNA. The sample yields under 150,000 clones, 76% seen once. This TCR was recovered from a man in his 60s with acute or convalescent COVID-19. This sequence joins TRBV23-1 and TRBJ2-5, with D maybe TRBD2 (6 bases). TRBV23-1 is treated as an ORF (open reading frame) with a function not yet certain. The specimen was peripheral blood. CDR3 sequence: CASSQSKASEETQYF. DNA for the CDR3: TGCGCCAGCAGTCAATCTAAGGCTAGCGAAGAGACCCAGTACTTC.